These 20 T cell receptor beta chains originate from one sample sequenced in a study of response to subunit inactivated influenza vaccine. TCRdb processed the RT-PCR reads anew with MiXCR; each CDR3 protein has one entry. The sample shows 800,000 to 1,000,000 distinct CDR3 sequences, approximately 22% of them seen only once. Sequenced here: PBMCs from blood, sampled roughly 5 days after vaccination. The receptors were gathered from a man over 45 who received an inactivated influenza vaccine.

The chain employs TRBV12-3 or TRBV12-4 and TRBJ2-5, with 7 bases identical to TRBD1. V was pared by 6 bases and J by 2 bases, with 6 bases of the junction left unmatched. The CDR3 extends over 14 amino acids. CDR3 bases: TGTGCCAGCAGCCGCGACAGGGCTCAAGAGACCCAGTACTTC. Translated: CASSRDRAQETQYF.

Regarding this clonotype: At one end the junction does not follow the germline gene, possibly because of a read error. The V gene is TRBV2, the J gene TRBJ2-3, with TRBD1 as a possible D gene (5 bases). The germline V gene has CDR1 SNHLY and CDR2 FYNNEI. The CDR3 consists of 16 residues. As DNA, the CDR3 is TGTGCCAGCCGTGATTATGGGGCAGTACCCACAGATACGCAGTATTTT. Translating gives CASRDYGAVPTDTQYF.

There are many counts of this clonotype. This chain uses TRBV12-3 or TRBV12-4 with TRBJ2-2; no reliable D call. The CDR3 is made up of 13 amino acids. V was shortened by 2 bases and J by 5 bases, with 6 bases between the two germline ends. CDR3 sequence (DNA): TGTGCCAGCAGTTTAATGGGGACCGGGGAGCTGTTTTTT. This codes for CASSLMGTGELFF.

V usage is TRBV4-2 and J usage is TRBJ2-1; 7 nucleotides align to TRBD1. The V gene's germline CDR1 is LGHNA and CDR2 YNFKEQ. Trimming at V came to 4 bases and at J to 8 bases, leaving 8 bases not matched to a gene. CDR3 length: 14 amino acids. CDR3 amino acids: CASSRGDRADEQFF. CDR3 DNA: TGTGCCAGCAGCCGAGGAGACAGGGCGGATGAGCAGTTCTTC.

The CDR3 nucleotides are TGCGCCAGCAGCCCCGGGACAGGGGGCGGCGGGGAGCTGTTTTTT. This gives the protein CASSPGTGGGGELFF. This rearrangement joins TRBV5-1 to TRBJ2-2; TRBD1 agrees at 12 bases. The CDR3 consists of 15 residues. Unmatched junction bases numbered 5, after V lost 4 bases and J lost 7 bases. Germline V gene data show CDR1 as SGHRS and CDR2 as YFSETQ. Full variable domain (missing parts from reference TRBV5-1 and TRBJ2-2): KAGVTQTPRYLIKTRGQQVTLSCSPISGHRSVSWYQQTPGQGLQFLFEYFSETQRNKGNFPGRFSGRQFSNSRSEMNVSTLELGDSALYLCASSPGTGGGGELFFGEGSRLTVL.

This clonotype turned up a few times. The rearrangement links TRBV7-9 to TRBJ2-3; TRBD1 matches at 8 bases. Germline CDR1 SEHNR, CDR2 FQNEAQ (reference sequence). This CDR3 comprises 15 residues. V gave up 1 base and J gave up 5 bases; unmatched junction bases: 5. The CDR3 DNA is TGTGCCAGCAGCTTAGGACAGGGGTACAGAGATACGCAGTATTTT. It yields the protein CASSLGQGYRDTQYF.

The rearrangement joins TRBV7-8 to TRBJ2-5, with 8 bases aligning to TRBD2. Per germline, CDR1 SGHVS and CDR2 FQNEAQ. The CDR3 covers 16 residues. V was pared by 5 bases and J by 2 bases, with 10 bases of the junction left unmatched. CDR3 sequence (DNA): TGTGCCAGCAGCCTCAGTAGCGGGATGGATCAAGAGACCCAGTACTTC. It encodes CASSLSSGMDQETQYF.

For this clonotype: One end of the junction fails to match germline, which may point to a read error. The chain joins TRBV20-1 to TRBJ2-3, with 12 bases lining up with TRBD2. The CDR3 consists of 13 residues. Germline loops: CDR1 DFQATT, CDR2 SNEGSKA (reference sequence). CDR3 coding DNA: TGCAGTGTTAGACTAGCGGGAGTAGATACGCAGTATTTT. Its protein is CSVRLAGVDTQYF.

This clonotype came up a few times. The chain combines TRBV7-9 with TRBJ2-7; D is unclear. The CDR3 runs to 13 residues. CDR1 and CDR2 from the germline V gene are SEHNR and FQNEAQ (reference sequence). The V gene lost 2 bases and the J gene lost 3 bases, with 8 bases spanning the gap. The CDR3 sequence is CASSLNVDYEQYF. In DNA form, the CDR3 reads TGTGCCAGCAGCTTAAACGTGGACTACGAGCAGTACTTC.

This clonotype has just a few counts. This chain links TRBV29-1 with TRBJ1-3; TRBD1 is a possible D gene (5 bases). This CDR3 is built from 14 residues. V lost 5 bases to trimming and J lost 0 bases, with 11 bases between them. Germline V lookup: CDR1 SQVTM, CDR2 ANQGSEA. CDR3 protein: CSVRWTHSGNTIYF. CDR3 in DNA: TGCAGCGTTCGTTGGACACACTCTGGAAACACCATATATTTT.

This clonotype was seen only a few times. The CDR3 DNA reads TGTGCCAGCAGTAGAGCACAGCAAGAGACCCAGTACTTC. It translates to CASSRAQQETQYF. This chain joins TRBV6-6 and TRBJ2-5; D not resolved. There are 13 residues in the CDR3. The V gene lost 5 bases and the J gene lost 2 bases, with 9 bases spanning the gap. Germline values: CDR1 MNHNY, CDR2 SVGAGI (reference sequence).

The gene calls are TRBV3-1 and TRBJ2-1, with TRBD2 identical over 8 bases. The CDR3 runs 15 residues. Germline CDR1 and CDR2: LGHDT and YNNKEL (reference sequence). Losses at the gene ends were 8 bases for V and 4 bases for J; bases not matched to a gene: 10. The CDR3 is CASRGREGLYNEQFF. As DNA, the CDR3 is TGTGCCAGCCGAGGACGGGAGGGCCTGTACAATGAGCAGTTCTTC.

This clonotype was counted between two and nine times. The chain recombines TRBV7-2 with TRBJ2-7; possibly TRBD1 for D (6 bases). The CDR3 is 13 residues long. The germline V gene has CDR1 SGHTA and CDR2 FQGNSA. V lost 2 bases and J 2 bases, leaving 7 bases between the germline ends. The CDR3 region is CASSLHRAYEQYF. In DNA form, the CDR3 reads TGTGCCAGCAGCTTACACAGGGCCTACGAGCAGTACTTC.

This clonotype was detected only a few times. This sequence joins TRBV12-3 or TRBV12-4 and TRBJ2-2; D is uncertain. The CDR3 is 15 amino acids. Trimming removed 4 bases at V and 0 bases at J, with 9 bases between. The CDR3 region is CASSWYRSNTGELFF. The CDR3 DNA follows: TGTGCCAGCAGTTGGTACAGATCGAACACCGGGGAGCTGTTTTTT.

This chain links TRBV28 with TRBJ2-1, with D uncertain. CDR3 length: 11 residues. Germline lookup yields CDR1 MDHEN and CDR2 SYDVKM. The germline V and J ends were trimmed by 7 bases and 9 bases, with 10 bases remaining between them. The CDR3 region has the DNA TGTGCCAGCACCGATGCTAGTGAGCAGTTCTTC. Residues: CASTDASEQFF.

This clonotype occurred a few times. The chain carries TRBV11-2 and TRBJ2-1; 11 positions agree with TRBD2. The CDR3 extends over 18 amino acids. CDR1 is SGHAT, CDR2 FQNNGV, per germline. Losses at the gene ends were 5 bases for V and 4 bases for J; bases not matched to a gene: 13. CDR3 nucleotides: TGTGCCAGCAGCCCAGGGACTAGCGGAGGCGCAGGGTACAATGAGCAGTTCTTC. It encodes CASSPGTSGGAGYNEQFF.

The chain links TRBV3-1 to TRBJ1-6, with D possibly TRBD1 on 5 matching bases. The CDR3 runs to 14 residues. With 4 bases removed from V and 9 bases from J, the gap between germline ends came to 13 bases. Germline-derived CDR1 and CDR2 are LGHDT and YNNKEL (reference sequence). The CDR3 DNA sequence: TGTGCCAGCAGCCCGGGGGGTAGGGGTTCACCCCTCCACTTT. Its protein product is CASSPGGRGSPLHF.

The table lists this clonotype with a few counts. This chain uses TRBV10-3 with TRBJ2-1, with 8 bases that match TRBD2. The CDR3 is 15 residues long. CDR1 and CDR2 (germline): ENHRY, SYGVKD. The J segment lost 2 bases and the V segment lost 10 bases, leaving 10 bases of the junction unmatched. The CDR3 DNA is TGTGCCACCGGGGGGGGGCAGGCAACCTACAATGAGCAGTTCTTC. Its protein product is CATGGGQATYNEQFF.

This clonotype was counted a few times. Compared with germline, one end of the junction differs, possibly owing to a read error. This chain links TRBV5-1 with TRBJ2-2; 8 nucleotides agree with TRBD1. CDR1 and CDR2 (germline): SGHRS, YFSETQ. This CDR3 has 14 residues. The CDR3 nucleotides are TGCGCCACCAAGAGGGACAGGAACTCCGGGGAGCTGTTTTTT. It specifies CATKRDRNSGELFF.

The chain links TRBV7-9 to TRBJ2-2; no firm D call. In germline, CDR1 is SEHNR, CDR2 FQNEAQ (reference sequence). V shed 3 bases and J shed 15 bases, with 14 bases lying between them. The CDR3 is 12 residues long. The CDR3 bases are TGTGCCAGCAGCTTCGAACAGTCGGCGTTGTTTTTT. Translating it yields CASSFEQSALFF.